These 28 T cell receptor beta chains came from one sample sequenced in a study of long-term antiretroviral therapy in people with HIV. Version v3.0 of the immunoSEQ assay ran at survey level. This table comes from immunoSEQ multiplex PCR, and its TCRdb copy is limited to in-frame clones, with some not included. The table has tens of thousands of clones, approximately 90% seen once; the top ten hold approximately 4.2%. Sequencing used unsorted PBMCs, obtained 3.1 years after starting antiretroviral therapy. The receptors shown here come from a man aged 18 to 35 with HIV.

V and J are TRBV13 and TRBJ2-1, with D possibly being TRBD1 (6 bases). The germline V gene encodes CDR1 PRHDT and CDR2 FYEKMQ (reference sequence). The CDR3 has 13 amino acids. V was clipped by 4 bases and J by 7 bases, with 11 bases between them. This CDR3 reads CASSSGTPNEQFF. The DNA for the CDR3 is TGTGCCAGCAGCTCCGGGACACCGAATGAGCAGTTCTTC.

This chain connects TRBV20-1 to TRBJ2-1; no clear D. The V gene lost 0 bases and the J gene lost 8 bases, with 5 bases spanning the gap. The CDR3 extends over 11 amino acids. Germline values: CDR1 DFQATT, CDR2 SNEGSKA (reference sequence). CDR3 coding DNA: TGCAGTGCTAGAGAGTCTCATGAGCAGTTCTTC. It codes for CSARESHEQFF.

V and J are TRBV6-6 and TRBJ1-5; 7 nucleotides agree with TRBD1. The CDR3 runs to 14 residues. The trim removed 8 bases at V and 9 bases at J, leaving 13 bases unmatched. The germline gives CDR1 MNHNY, CDR2 SVGAGI (reference sequence). CDR3 protein: CASGGQGVIRPQHF. CDR3 bases: TGTGCCAGCGGGGGGCAGGGGGTCATTCGGCCCCAGCATTTT.

The chain couples TRBV4-3 to TRBJ1-1; D ambiguous. CDR1 is LGHNA, CDR2 YSLEER, per germline. V lost 0 bases, J lost 1 base, and 9 bases lay in between. The CDR3 has 15 residues. CDR3 protein: CASSQDFSGNTEAFF. The DNA for the CDR3 is TGCGCCAGCAGCCAAGATTTCTCAGGGAACACTGAAGCTTTCTTT.

V is TRBV2 and J is TRBJ2-6; no definite D call. From germline, CDR1 is SNHLY and CDR2 FYNNEI. This CDR3 comprises 14 residues. V gave up 4 bases and J gave up 0 bases, with 4 bases separating them. The CDR3 sequence is CASSGVSGANVLTF. The CDR3 DNA follows: TGTGCCAGCAGTGGGGTCTCTGGGGCCAACGTCCTGACTTTC.

The J gene is TRBJ2-3, the V gene TRBV4-1; no firm D call. The CDR3 is 15 residues long. Trimming shortened V by 4 bases and J by 1 base, and 12 bases separated the two germline ends. Looked up from germline, CDR1 is MGHRA and CDR2 is YSYEKL. CDR3 nucleotide sequence: TGCGCCAGCAGCCGGCAGCCACGGGGCACAGATACGCAGTATTTT. Translating gives CASSRQPRGTDTQYF.

This chain joins TRBV2 and TRBJ2-7; 9 bases match TRBD1. The germline V gene has CDR1 SNHLY and CDR2 FYNNEI. The CDR3 is made up of 16 amino acids. Trimming took 4 bases from V and 6 from J; bases not matched to a gene: 13. The CDR3 sequence: CASSGNLDRGSGEQYF. The CDR3 DNA follows: TGTGCCAGCAGTGGAAATTTGGACAGGGGCAGTGGCGAGCAGTACTTC.

This chain joins TRBV4-3 and TRBJ1-2; no definite D call. CDR1 LGHNA and CDR2 YSLEER come from the germline V gene. The CDR3 runs 17 residues. V shed 0 bases and J shed 0 bases, with 14 bases lying between them. The DNA for the CDR3 is TGCGCCAGCAGCCAAGATAAGATACCAGGATCTAACTATGGCTACACCTTC. As protein: CASSQDKIPGSNYGYTF.

V and J are TRBV21-1 and TRBJ2-3; whether TRBD1, the table's D call, matches the DNA was not checked. TRBV21-1 is marked as a pseudogene. The CDR3 runs 14 residues. The CDR3 reads CASSRRQYADTQYF. CDR3 DNA: TGTGCCAGCAGCAGGCGACAGTACGCAGATACGCAGTATTTT.

This chain connects TRBV4-3 to TRBJ1-2; D is perhaps TRBD1 (5 bases). This CDR3 is built from 14 residues. CDR1 is LGHNA and CDR2 is YSLEER in the germline V gene. Trimming pared 1 base from V and 3 bases from J, leaving 9 bases between. The CDR3 protein is CASSQALGDYGYTF. The CDR3 DNA follows: TGCGCCAGCAGCCAAGCTTTAGGGGACTATGGCTACACCTTC.

The chain employs TRBV7-8 and TRBJ1-1, with TRBD1 matching over 7 bases. CDR1 and CDR2 from the germline V gene are SGHVS and FQNEAQ. The J segment lost 1 base and the V segment lost 5 bases, leaving 10 bases of the junction unmatched. This CDR3 has 16 amino acids. CDR3 nucleotide sequence: TGTGCCAGCAGCCTACCCGTTGGGACAGCGAACACTGAAGCTTTCTTT. Its translation is CASSLPVGTANTEAFF.

This chain uses TRBV7-3 with TRBJ2-3, with D perhaps TRBD1 or TRBD2 (6 bases each). The germline gives CDR1 SGHTA, CDR2 FQGTGA. CDR3 length: 14 residues. Deletions cut 1 base from V and 4 bases from J, with 9 bases between. The CDR3 reads CASSLIGGPDTQYF. CDR3 nucleotide sequence: TGTGCCAGCAGCTTAATTGGGGGGCCAGATACGCAGTATTTT.

This chain uses TRBV2 with TRBJ1-2; 8 bases match TRBD1. V lost 1 base to trimming and J lost 3 bases; unmatched junction nucleotides: 4. Germline-derived CDR1 and CDR2 are SNHLY and FYNNEI. This CDR3 has 15 residues. The CDR3 DNA reads as TGTGCCAGCAGTGAAGGGACAGGGTTCCACTATGGCTACACCTTC. Amino acids: CASSEGTGFHYGYTF.

V is TRBV7-2 and J is TRBJ2-7; 7 bases match TRBD1. V gave up 4 bases and J gave up 4 bases; unmatched junction bases: 13. Per germline, CDR1 SGHTA and CDR2 FQGNSA. This CDR3 has 16 residues. DNA for the CDR3: TGTGCCAGCAGCTCCCTCAACAGGGGTCCCGGTTACGAGCAGTACTTC. Translated: CASSSLNRGPGYEQYF.

The V and J genes are TRBV7-2 and TRBJ2-3, with D tentatively TRBD2 (5 bases). Between the trimmed V and J ends, which lost 0 bases and 4 bases, there was a span of 11 bases. The germline V gene encodes CDR1 SGHTA and CDR2 FQGNSA. The CDR3 runs to 15 residues. The CDR3 sequence: CASSLAISDSDTQYF. The CDR3 DNA is TGTGCCAGCAGCTTAGCGATTAGCGACTCAGATACGCAGTATTTT.

The chain is built from TRBV11-2 and TRBJ2-3; D is undetermined. The ends were cut back, 1 base at V and 6 bases at J, with 11 bases in the middle. Germline values: CDR1 SGHAT, CDR2 FQNNGV. This CDR3 spans 14 amino acids. CDR3: CASSLVGGRDTQYF. The CDR3 DNA reads TGTGCCAGCAGCTTAGTAGGCGGAAGGGATACGCAGTATTTT.

The V call is TRBV11-2, the J call TRBJ2-1; D is ambiguous. The germline gives CDR1 SGHAT, CDR2 FQNNGV. This CDR3 has 12 amino acids. V shed 5 bases and J shed 8 bases, with 10 bases lying between them. The CDR3 region has the DNA TGTGCCAGCAGCACCGACGGGCATGAGCAGTTCTTC. This gives the protein CASSTDGHEQFF. Filled out from reference TRBV11-2 and TRBJ2-1, the complete variable domain reads EAGVAQSPRYKIIEKRQSVAFWCNPISGHATLYWYQQILGQGPKLLIQFQNNGVVDDSQLPKDRFSAERLKGVDSTLKIQPAKLEDSAVYLCASSTDGHEQFFGPGTRLTVL.

The chain employs TRBV29-1 and TRBJ2-7, with TRBD1 as a possible D gene (6 bases). Germline CDR1 is SQVTM and CDR2 is ANQGSEA. This CDR3 has 13 amino acids. With 4 bases removed from V and 2 bases from J, the gap between germline ends came to 12 bases. CDR3 in amino acids: CSVGQVGAYEQYF. DNA of the CDR3: TGCAGCGTTGGACAGGTTGGGGCCTACGAGCAGTACTTC.

This clone was found once. The genes are TRBV27 and TRBJ2-7; 10 nucleotides align to TRBD1. J gave up 3 bases and V 3 bases, and 5 bases lay outside the gene matches. CDR3 length: 15 amino acids. CDR1 and CDR2 from the germline V gene are MNHEY and SMNVEV (reference sequence). The CDR3 coding sequence is TGTGCCAGCAGTTTGGGACAGGGGAAGGGCTACGAGCAGTACTTC. It is translated as CASSLGQGKGYEQYF.

The CDR3 loop reads CASSQDWMNTEAFF. CDR3 in DNA: TGCGCCAGCAGCCAAGATTGGATGAACACTGAAGCTTTCTTT. The chain carries TRBV4-3 and TRBJ1-1; D gene uncertain. Germline lookup yields CDR1 LGHNA and CDR2 YSLEER. The CDR3 extends over 14 amino acids. Deletions cut 0 bases from V and 0 bases from J, with 5 bases between.

This chain connects TRBV9 to TRBJ1-6; TRBD1 aligns across 7 bases. The CDR3 spans 16 residues. Germline-derived CDR1 and CDR2 are SGDLS and YYNGEE. With 4 bases clipped from V and 7 bases from J, the junction kept 11 bases outside the gene matches. The CDR3 DNA reads TGTGCCAGCAGCCCGGAACCAGGACAGGAAAATTCACCCCTCCACTTT. This translates into CASSPEPGQENSPLHF.

V gene TRBV12-5 combines with J gene TRBJ1-2; D unresolved. V lost 1 base, J lost 7 bases, and 7 bases lay in between. The CDR3 loop spans 12 amino acids. Per the germline V gene, CDR1 is LGHNT and CDR2 is FRNRAP. The CDR3 sequence: CASGLAKGGYTF. The DNA of the CDR3 is TGTGCTAGTGGTTTGGCCAAGGGTGGCTACACCTTC.

This chain links TRBV5-1 with TRBJ2-3; 13 bases match TRBD2. The ends lost 4 bases at V and 5 bases at J; junction bases unmatched: 7. In germline, CDR1 is SGHRS, CDR2 YFSETQ. This CDR3 contains 16 residues. The CDR3 sequence is CASSTGLAGSIDTQYF. For the CDR3, the DNA is TGCGCCAGCAGCACGGGACTAGCGGGGAGTATAGATACGCAGTATTTT.

The chain employs TRBV29-1 and TRBJ2-7; no clear D. Germline CDR1 is SQVTM and CDR2 is ANQGSEA. Trimming shortened V by 7 bases and J by 1 base, and 11 bases separated the two germline ends. The CDR3 is 12 residues long. The CDR3 region is CSAYSLSYEQYF. The DNA of the CDR3 is TGCAGCGCCTATAGCCTTTCCTACGAGCAGTACTTC.

This sequence joins TRBV4-2 and TRBJ2-1; D is ambiguous. The V gene's germline CDR1 is LGHNA and CDR2 YNFKEQ. The CDR3 runs 15 residues. Trimming shortened V by 0 bases and J by 8 bases, and 14 bases separated the two germline ends. DNA for the CDR3: TGTGCCAGCAGCCAAGAATTAGTTACGGGTCATGAGCAGTTCTTC. Its protein product is CASSQELVTGHEQFF.

The rearrangement uses TRBV4-2 and TRBJ1-1; 7 positions agree with TRBD1. The CDR3 consists of 14 residues. Germline V gives CDR1 LGHNA, CDR2 YNFKEQ. J gave up 11 bases and V 0 bases, and 9 bases lay outside the gene matches. This CDR3 is CASSQEIRGWEAFF. The CDR3 nucleotides are TGTGCCAGCAGCCAAGAGATCAGGGGGTGGGAGGCTTTCTTT.

This chain uses TRBV25-1 with TRBJ1-1; D possibly corresponds to TRBD1 (6 bases). The CDR3 extends over 17 amino acids. Trimming took off 5 bases at V and 0 bases at J, with 19 bases between the two ends. Germline V gene lookup returns CDR1 MGHDK and CDR2 SYGVNS. This CDR3 is CASSPVGGGSLNTEAFF. The CDR3 nucleotides read TGTGCCAGCAGTCCAGTGGGAGGGGGGTCATTGAACACTGAAGCTTTCTTT.

The chain recombines TRBV2 with TRBJ2-1; D gene ambiguous. Germline lookup yields CDR1 SNHLY and CDR2 FYNNEI. The length of the CDR3 is 12 residues. V was shortened by 3 bases and J by 6 bases, with 6 bases between the two germline ends. In DNA, the CDR3 is TGTGCCAGCAGTGACGCCCTCAATGAGCAGTTCTTC. Its protein is CASSDALNEQFF.